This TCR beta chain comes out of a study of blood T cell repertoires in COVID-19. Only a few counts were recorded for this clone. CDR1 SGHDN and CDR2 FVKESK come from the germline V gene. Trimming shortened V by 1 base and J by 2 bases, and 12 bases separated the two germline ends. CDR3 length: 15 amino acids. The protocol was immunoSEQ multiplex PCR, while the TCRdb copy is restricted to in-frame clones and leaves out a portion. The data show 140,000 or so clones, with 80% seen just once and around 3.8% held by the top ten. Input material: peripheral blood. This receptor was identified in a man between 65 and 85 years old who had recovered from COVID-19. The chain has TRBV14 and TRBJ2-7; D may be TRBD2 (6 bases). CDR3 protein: CASSQGGGATYEQYF. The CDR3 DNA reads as TGTGCCAGCAGCCAAGGAGGAGGGGCAACCTACGAGCAGTACTTC. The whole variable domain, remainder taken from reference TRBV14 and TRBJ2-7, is EAGVTQFPSHSVIEKGQTVTLRCDPISGHDNLYWYRRVMGKEIKFLLHFVKESKQDESGMPNNRFLAERTGGTYSTLKVQPAELEDSGVYFCASSQGGGATYEQYFGPGTRLTVT.